The clone carrying this T cell receptor beta chain was seen more than once but under ten times. Its matching antigen is unknown. Sequencing of DNA taken from cultured CD4+ T cells relied on the Oncomine TCR Beta short-read assay. Via MiXCR, TCRdb re-called the PCR reads, giving one row per CDR3 protein. The table shows 2,000 or so distinct CDR3 sequences, with around three fifths occurring only once. CDR3 size: 14 residues. Trimming removed 8 bases from V and 0 bases from J; junction bases left unmatched: 4. Germline V gene sequence: CDR1 KGHDR, CDR2 SFDVKD. The data belong to a study of vaccination and CD4 T cells after COVID-19. As for the study in general: Six males and four females, two of them Hispanic, were enrolled as convalescents.

The treatment: approximately nine-day PBMC culture with coronavirus spike peptide pools or control peptides (ViraFEST assay). From the unexposed donor, CD4+ T cells were collected ahead of the COVID-19 pandemic (2011-2018). With about 10 days of culture completed, CD4+ T cells were isolated by negative selection. Regarding the study as a whole: Rising from around 20 to 38, the median of SARS-CoV-2-reactive clonotypes did not change significantly.

The sample taken for sequencing was CD4+ T cells from blood, cultured in vitro. The genes are TRBV24-1 and TRBJ2-3; 7 bases match TRBD2. The TCR originated in a human donor in good health. The CDR3 sequence: CATKRGESTDTQYF. The CDR3 DNA reads TGTGCCACCAAACGGGGGGAAAGCACAGATACGCAGTATTTT.